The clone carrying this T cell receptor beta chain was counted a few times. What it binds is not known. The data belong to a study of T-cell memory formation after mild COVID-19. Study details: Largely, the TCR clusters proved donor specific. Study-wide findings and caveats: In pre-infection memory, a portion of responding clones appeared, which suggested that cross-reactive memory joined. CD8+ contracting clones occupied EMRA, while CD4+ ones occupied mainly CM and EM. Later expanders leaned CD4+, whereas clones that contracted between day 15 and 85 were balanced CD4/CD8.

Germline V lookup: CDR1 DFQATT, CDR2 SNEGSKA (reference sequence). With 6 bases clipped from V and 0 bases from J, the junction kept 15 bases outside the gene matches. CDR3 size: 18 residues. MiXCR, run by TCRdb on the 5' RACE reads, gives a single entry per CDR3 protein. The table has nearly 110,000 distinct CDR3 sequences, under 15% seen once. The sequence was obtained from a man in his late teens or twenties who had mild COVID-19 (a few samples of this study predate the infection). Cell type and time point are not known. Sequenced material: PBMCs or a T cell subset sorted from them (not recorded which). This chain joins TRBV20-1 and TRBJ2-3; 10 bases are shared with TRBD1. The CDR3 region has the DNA TGCAGTGCCACGCCGGGACAGGGGCCCCCTGGAAGCACAGATACGCAGTATTTT. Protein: CSATPGQGPPGSTDTQYF.